The 31 T cell receptor beta chains reported below all come from one sample, sequenced in a study of T-cell reconstitution after alpha-beta-depleted transplantation in children. During its preparation, the TCRbeta library received unique molecular identifiers. TCRdb used MiXCR to reprocess the PCR reads, holding one entry per CDR3 protein. This table has 200,000 to 250,000 distinct CDR3 sequences, 8.4% appearing once. Sequenced material: PBMCs, mostly from graft donor cells, taken 360 days after TCRalphabeta/CD19-depleted stem cell transplant. The origin of the receptors is a male patient under 10 years old who had a stem cell transplant for acute myeloid leukemia, so the T cells may come from the graft donor.

This clonotype was detected a few times. V usage is TRBV19 and J usage is TRBJ2-7; tentative D call: TRBD2 (6 bases). In germline, CDR1 is LNHDA, CDR2 SQIVND (reference sequence). The CDR3 extends over 15 amino acids. Deletions cut 3 bases from V and 3 bases from J, with 15 bases between. The CDR3 here is CASSMWASDIYEQYF. The DNA for the CDR3 is TGTGCCAGTAGTATGTGGGCTAGCGACATCTACGAGCAGTACTTC. The whole variable domain, remainder taken from reference TRBV19 and TRBJ2-7, is DGGITQSPKYLFRKEGQNVTLSCEQNLNHDAMYWYRQDPGQGLRLIYYSQIVNDFQKGDIAEGYSVSREKKESFPLTVTSAQKNPTAFYLCASSMWASDIYEQYFGPGTRLTVT.

The V and J genes are TRBV20-1 and TRBJ2-2, with TRBD2 identical over 7 bases. The CDR3 consists of 16 residues. J was trimmed by 2 bases and V by 6 bases; bases with no gene match: 12. Germline V gene data show CDR1 as DFQATT and CDR2 as SNEGSKA (reference sequence). The CDR3 protein is CSACFPGLPNTGELFF. The CDR3 coding sequence is TGCAGTGCCTGTTTCCCGGGACTACCTAACACCGGGGAGCTGTTTTTT.

Many counts were recorded for this clonotype. The V call is TRBV25-1, the J call TRBJ1-1; 8 nucleotides align to TRBD1. V lost 3 bases to trimming and J lost 11 bases; unmatched junction nucleotides: 5. CDR1 and CDR2 from the germline V gene are MGHDK and SYGVNS. The CDR3 sequence is 12 residues long. In DNA, the CDR3 is TGTGCCAGCAGTGAGCAGGGGGCTAGGGCTTTCTTT. Amino acid sequence: CASSEQGARAFF.

This clonotype was counted ten times or more. The chain recombines TRBV5-1 with TRBJ2-1, with TRBD1 as a possible D gene (5 bases). This CDR3 spans 16 amino acids. Trimming took off 0 bases at V and 8 bases at J, with 18 bases between the two ends. Per the germline V gene, CDR1 is SGHRS and CDR2 is YFSETQ. CDR3 in amino acids: CASSLAQAPRSDEQFF. The CDR3 nucleotides read TGCGCCAGCAGCTTGGCACAGGCCCCCCGTAGTGATGAGCAGTTCTTC.

This clonotype was counted only a few times. The rearrangement joins TRBV10-3 to TRBJ2-1, with 7 bases aligning to TRBD1. This CDR3 contains 22 residues. CDR1 is ENHRY, CDR2 SYGVKD, per germline. V lost 2 bases to trimming and J lost 1 base; unmatched junction nucleotides: 23. This CDR3 is CAISETQDGTVRPRSSYNEQFF. DNA for the CDR3: TGTGCCATCAGTGAGACCCAGGACGGGACAGTGAGACCCCGATCATCCTACAATGAGCAGTTCTTC.

The V call is TRBV30, the J call TRBJ1-6, with D tentatively TRBD1 (5 bases). Germline CDR1 is GTSNPN and CDR2 is SVGIG (reference sequence). The CDR3 consists of 13 residues. Trimming took off 2 bases at V and 10 bases at J, with 12 bases between the two ends. CDR3 nucleotides: TGTGCCTGGAGTTCGGGGGTAGGCTCACCCCTCCACTTT. This sequence encodes CAWSSGVGSPLHF.

The rearrangement uses TRBV20-1 and TRBJ2-7; possible D gene TRBD2, 6 bases. This CDR3 is built from 14 residues. Trimming stripped 6 bases from V and 7 bases from J, with 22 bases between. Germline V gene data show CDR1 as DFQATT and CDR2 as SNEGSKA (reference sequence). CDR3 sequence reads: CSALDPRGVGEQYV. In nucleotides, the CDR3 is TGCAGTGCCCTCGACCCCCGCGGGGTCGGAGAGCAGTACGTC.

V usage is TRBV4-3 and J usage is TRBJ2-7; D gene uncertain. Trimming removed 0 bases from V and 0 bases from J, with 9 bases in between. From germline, CDR1 is LGHNA and CDR2 YSLEER. CDR3 size: 15 residues. DNA of the CDR3: TGCGCCAGCAGCCAAGATCGAAGCTTCTCCTACGAGCAGTACTTC. Amino acid sequence: CASSQDRSFSYEQYF.

This clonotype showed up just a few times. This chain joins TRBV5-1 and TRBJ2-5, with D maybe TRBD1 (5 bases). V was cut by 2 bases and J by 5 bases, with 16 bases left in between. The CDR3 length is 15 residues. Looked up from germline, CDR1 is SGHRS and CDR2 is YFSETQ. The chain's CDR3 is CASSFRLAKGETQYF. For the CDR3, the DNA is TGCGCCAGCAGCTTTCGACTGGCGAAGGGGGAGACCCAGTACTTC.

This clonotype was observed a handful of times. This chain connects TRBV19 to TRBJ2-1, with TRBD1 matching 8 bases. The V segment lost 5 bases and the J segment 5 bases; nucleotides outside the gene matches: 5. From germline, CDR1 is LNHDA and CDR2 SQIVND (reference sequence). The CDR3 is 14 amino acids. CDR3 nucleotide sequence: TGTGCCAGTAGTCTCGGGGACAGGAACAATGAGCAGTTCTTC. It specifies CASSLGDRNNEQFF.

The chain carries TRBV4-2 and TRBJ2-5, with 10 bases matching TRBD1. The CDR3 has 15 residues. The V gene's germline CDR1 is LGHNA and CDR2 YNFKEQ. V lost 3 bases, J lost 5 bases, and 6 bases stayed unmatched. CDR3 DNA sequence: TGTGCCAGCAGCCAGACAGGGGGCGATCCGGAGACCCAGTACTTC. Translated: CASSQTGGDPETQYF.

This clonotype was seen only a few times. The CDR3 DNA sequence: TGCGCCAGCAGCTTGGACAGACCTCAAGAGACCCAGTACTTC. The encoded protein is CASSLDRPQETQYF. The chain links TRBV5-1 to TRBJ2-5; no definite D call. V shed 0 bases and J shed 2 bases, with 8 bases lying between them. CDR3 size: 14 residues. In germline, CDR1 is SGHRS, CDR2 YFSETQ.

The chain combines TRBV12-3 or TRBV12-4 with TRBJ1-1; D is perhaps TRBD1 (5 bases). V was clipped by 2 bases and J by 4 bases, with 14 bases between them. This CDR3 region has 15 residues. Here the CDR3 DNA reads TGTGCCAGCAGTTTATCGGGGGGGAGGACCACTGAAGCTTTCTTT. It translates to CASSLSGGRTTEAFF.

This clonotype occurred many times. The genes are TRBV5-1 and TRBJ1-2; TRBD1 might be the D (5 bases). Germline V gene lookup returns CDR1 SGHRS and CDR2 YFSETQ. V gave up 2 bases and J gave up 0 bases, with 8 bases separating them. CDR3 size: 14 residues. The CDR3 loop is CASSFDRANYGYTF. CDR3 nucleotide sequence: TGCGCCAGCAGCTTCGACAGAGCTAACTATGGCTACACCTTC.

The chain recombines TRBV9 with TRBJ2-4; 10 positions agree with TRBD1. With V trimmed by 3 bases and J by 5 bases, 11 bases remained unmatched. Germline-derived CDR1 and CDR2 are SGDLS and YYNGEE. The CDR3 spans 17 residues. CDR3 DNA: TGTGCCAGCAGCGAGAGGGGGGGGACAGGGGCTCAAAACATTCAGTACTTC. Amino acid sequence: CASSERGGTGAQNIQYF.

This clonotype occurred many times. The rearrangement uses TRBV7-9 and TRBJ2-7; TRBD2 matches at 8 bases. V dropped 3 bases and J dropped 1; count of bases not matched to a gene: 11. Germline V lookup: CDR1 SEHNR, CDR2 FQNEAQ (reference sequence). CDR3 length equals 17 residues. The DNA of the CDR3 is TGTGCCAGCAGCTTTCCTGTGGGGGAGCGGGAGTCCTACGAGCAGTACTTC. Amino acid sequence: CASSFPVGERESYEQYF.

This clonotype was counted at least ten times. This sequence joins TRBV25-1 and TRBJ1-5, with D hard to call. Germline V gene sequence: CDR1 MGHDK, CDR2 SYGVNS. This CDR3 has 10 residues. Deletions cut 8 bases from V and 5 bases from J, with 4 bases between. The CDR3 DNA follows: TGTGCCAGCGGGGATCAGCCCCAGCATTTT. It is translated as CASGDQPQHF.

Here the CDR3 DNA reads TGTGCCAGCAGCGCGACTAGCGGAAGAGAGACCCAGTACTTC. Protein: CASSATSGRETQYF. The V gene is TRBV9, the J gene TRBJ2-5; 9 bases fit TRBD2. This CDR3 contains 14 residues. V trimming: 3 bases; J trimming: 4 bases; junction bases outside the gene matches: 4. The germline gives CDR1 SGDLS, CDR2 YYNGEE.

Many counts were recorded for this clonotype. The chain combines TRBV6-2 or TRBV6-3 with TRBJ1-1; possibly TRBD1 for D (5 bases). This CDR3 is 14 amino acids long. Between the trimmed V and J ends, which lost 5 bases and 1 base, there was a span of 11 bases. From germline, CDR1 is MNHEY and CDR2 SVGEGT. CDR3 sequence reads: CASSHQRGNTEAFF. As DNA, the CDR3 is TGTGCCAGCAGTCACCAAAGGGGGAACACTGAAGCTTTCTTT.

This clonotype was counted many times. V gene TRBV12-3 or TRBV12-4 combines with J gene TRBJ2-3; unclear D gene. The V gene lost 5 bases and the J gene lost 1 base, with 13 bases spanning the gap. The CDR3 is 15 amino acids. CDR3 in amino acids: CASSTSIRGTDTQYF. For the CDR3, the DNA is TGTGCCAGCAGTACCAGTATCCGCGGCACAGATACGCAGTATTTT.

The chain combines TRBV11-2 with TRBJ2-1; 7 nucleotides line up with TRBD2. V was pared by 1 base and J by 3 bases, with 6 bases of the junction left unmatched. CDR1 SGHAT and CDR2 FQNNGV come from the germline V gene. This CDR3 is 16 amino acids long. CDR3 protein: CASSLGRTSDYNEQFF. In DNA form, the CDR3 reads TGTGCCAGCAGCTTAGGACGGACTAGTGACTACAATGAGCAGTTCTTC.

V gene TRBV5-1 combines with J gene TRBJ2-2; D unresolved. Trimming left V 4 bases short and J 5 bases short, with 6 bases between. The length of the CDR3 is 12 residues. Germline CDR1 and CDR2: SGHRS and YFSETQ. The CDR3 sequence is CASSPATGELFF. The CDR3 bases are TGCGCCAGCAGCCCTGCAACCGGGGAGCTGTTTTTT.

This clonotype was detected once. The chain carries TRBV11-2 and TRBJ2-5; TRBD2 matches at 9 bases. Germline lookup yields CDR1 SGHAT and CDR2 FQNNGV. CDR3 length: 16 amino acids. The J segment lost 5 bases and the V segment lost 5 bases, leaving 12 bases of the junction unmatched. CDR3 nucleotide sequence: TGTGCCAGCAGCCCGGCGGTAGCGGGAGTCCGTGAGACCCAGTACTTC. Encoded protein: CASSPAVAGVRETQYF.

The chain combines TRBV5-1 with TRBJ1-6; 7 bases line up with TRBD1. The V gene's germline CDR1 is SGHRS and CDR2 YFSETQ. The CDR3 contains 14 residues. V shed 0 bases, J shed 9 bases, and the junction held 3 bases outside the gene matches. The CDR3 sequence: CASSLGQGRSPLHF. The CDR3 DNA reads as TGCGCCAGCAGCTTGGGACAGGGCCGTTCACCCCTCCACTTT.

A few counts support this clonotype. The chain has TRBV7-2 and TRBJ2-7; D gene unclear. Trimming pared 1 base from V and 3 bases from J, leaving 7 bases between. Germline-derived CDR1 and CDR2 are SGHTA and FQGNSA. The CDR3 covers 13 residues. The CDR3 sequence is CASSLGVSYEQYV. In DNA, the CDR3 is TGTGCCAGCAGCTTAGGTGTCAGCTACGAGCAGTACGTC.

This clonotype has a handful of counts. The genes are TRBV28 and TRBJ2-7; TRBD1 aligns across 10 bases. This CDR3 region has 15 residues. Trimming removed 1 base from V and 4 bases from J; junction bases left unmatched: 4. Germline V gene data show CDR1 as MDHEN and CDR2 as SYDVKM. The CDR3 loop is CASSLSGQGLYEQYF. The CDR3 DNA follows: TGTGCCAGCAGTTTATCGGGACAGGGGTTATACGAGCAGTACTTC.

There are a few counts of this clonotype. The chain combines TRBV7-9 with TRBJ2-3; 7 bases match TRBD2. CDR3 size: 17 residues. Germline V gene data show CDR1 as SEHNR and CDR2 as FQNEAQ (reference sequence). The V and J ends lost 6 bases and 1 base, in that order; junction bases with no gene match: 13. This CDR3 reads CASSPYLAAKGTDTQYF. In DNA form, the CDR3 reads TGTGCCAGCAGTCCTTATCTAGCGGCAAAGGGCACAGATACGCAGTATTTT.

This clonotype was counted ten times or more. The chain carries TRBV10-3 and TRBJ2-2; a possible D gene is TRBD1 (5 bases). The germline V gene encodes CDR1 ENHRY and CDR2 SYGVKD. V lost 2 bases and J 2 bases, leaving 6 bases between the germline ends. This CDR3 is 14 amino acids long. Here the CDR3 DNA reads TGTGCCATCAGTGAGGACAGAAACACCGGGGAGCTGTTTTTT. This sequence encodes CAISEDRNTGELFF.

V usage is TRBV6-5 and J usage is TRBJ2-5, with a weak D call TRBD1 (5 bases). V dropped 1 base and J dropped 1 base, with 10 bases sitting between them. Germline V lookup: CDR1 MNHEY, CDR2 SVGAGI. There are 15 residues in the CDR3. This CDR3 reads CASSYWGRPQETQYF. For the CDR3, the DNA is TGTGCCAGCAGTTACTGGGGCCGGCCCCAAGAGACCCAGTACTTC.

The chain recombines TRBV3-1 with TRBJ1-5, with D possibly TRBD1 on 5 matching bases. This CDR3 is 14 amino acids long. Per germline, CDR1 LGHDT and CDR2 YNNKEL (reference sequence). The V and J ends lost 2 bases and 5 bases respectively, with 10 bases between them. CDR3 amino acids: CASSQTGGHQPQHF. DNA of the CDR3: TGTGCCAGCAGCCAAACAGGAGGACATCAGCCCCAGCATTTT.

This clonotype was observed a handful of times. V is TRBV12-3 or TRBV12-4 and J is TRBJ2-3; 7 nucleotides match TRBD2. With V trimmed by 2 bases and J by 3 bases, 5 bases remained unmatched. This CDR3 is 15 amino acids long. For the CDR3, the DNA is TGTGCCAGCAGTTTAAATCGAGCGGGAACAGATACGCAGTATTTT. This translates into CASSLNRAGTDTQYF.